The clone carrying this T cell receptor beta chain showed up just a few times. The antigen is undetermined. Prior to thyroid surgery, none of the patients had received any treatment. The data stem from a study of metastatic and nonmetastatic thyroid tumors. Study-wide findings and caveats: Malignant thyroid tumors reportedly exceeded benign nodules significantly in TCR beta diversity, with the difference appearing in blood and tumor.

The CDR3 covers 12 residues. Trimming stripped 5 bases from V and 7 bases from J, with 11 bases between. Germline V gene sequence: CDR1 SGHTA, CDR2 FQGNSA. TCRdb reprocessed the PCR reads using MiXCR. This table holds tens of thousands of clones, around 19% found once. The rearrangement joins TRBV7-2 to TRBJ1-1; D remains unclear. Sample: adjacent normal tissue. This clonotype was obtained from a male donor with papillary thyroid cancer or a benign thyroid nodule (not recorded which). Some clones in this sample may be carry-over from other donors' samples. This CDR3 is CASSPMAGEAFF. The CDR3 nucleotides are TGTGCCAGCAGCCCTATGGCAGGTGAAGCTTTCTTT.